This T cell receptor (beta chain) was sequenced during a study of blood T cell repertoires in COVID-19. For the study at large: PBMCs, B-cell-depleted T cells, or T cells provided the cDNA or gDNA that made up the material.

Original processing notes: Nucleated cell number was recorded as an estimate derived from reference gene primer amplification. Sequenced by immunoSEQ multiplex PCR; TCRdb stores in-frame clones only, minus some. The D gene and trimming were derived from the DNA, and the V and J assignments and clone size from that table. The table includes some 200,000 clones, nearly 90% detected once. In germline, CDR1 is SGHDT, CDR2 YYEEEE. The CDR3 is made up of 12 amino acids. Trimming cost V 3 bases and J 4 bases, with 6 bases left between them. V is TRBV5-6 and J is TRBJ2-3, with D hard to call. Sample: peripheral blood. The sequence was collected from a man aged 60-69 years with active or convalescent COVID-19. Written as DNA, the CDR3 is TGTGCCAGCAGCTCCCAGGCAGATACGCAGTATTTT. This codes for CASSSQADTQYF. Based on the CDR3 plus reference TRBV5-6 and TRBJ2-3, the full variable domain is DAGVTQSPTHLIKTRGQQVTLRCSPKSGHDTVSWYQQALGQGPQFIFQYYEEEERQRGNFPDRFSGHQFPNYSSELNVNALLLGDSALYLCASSSQADTQYFGPGTRLTVL.